A single sample gave rise to the 23 T cell receptor beta chains below, sequenced in a study of technical replicates of blood from several donors. Method: immunoSEQ multiplex PCR; TCRdb's copy keeps in-frame clones and lacks some. The table has 65,000 to 90,000 clones, approximately 93% seen once. Sequencing input: T cells isolated from PBMCs. The receptor source for this set is a human donor in good health.

This chain links TRBV7-9 with TRBJ1-5; D is unresolved. The germline V gene encodes CDR1 SEHNR and CDR2 FQNEAQ (reference sequence). Trimming stripped 5 bases from V and 2 bases from J, with 19 bases between. The length of the CDR3 is 17 residues. The CDR3 coding sequence is TGTGCCAGCAGCCCGGGAGCCGGGGTTGGGCGCAATCAGCCCCAGCATTTT. Translation gives CASSPGAGVGRNQPQHF.

The CDR3: CASSLSGAVNQPQHF. The DNA of the CDR3 is TGTGCCAGCAGTTTATCGGGGGCAGTGAATCAGCCCCAGCATTTT. The rearrangement uses TRBV27 and TRBJ1-5, with a tentative D call TRBD1 (6 bases). Germline-derived CDR1 and CDR2 are MNHEY and SMNVEV (reference sequence). The CDR3 sequence is 15 residues long. V dropped 0 bases and J dropped 4 bases, with 10 bases sitting between them.

The chain recombines TRBV6-1 with TRBJ2-7; TRBD1 is a possible D gene (5 bases). V gave up 5 bases and J gave up 7 bases, with 15 bases separating them. The CDR3 is 13 amino acids. CDR1 and CDR2 from the germline V gene are MNHNS and SASEGT. CDR3 sequence: CASSSTGVREQYF. In nucleotides, the CDR3 is TGTGCCAGCAGTAGTACAGGTGTACGGGAGCAGTACTTC.

The chain joins TRBV28 to TRBJ2-1; weak D call: TRBD2 (6 bases). Germline loops: CDR1 MDHEN, CDR2 SYDVKM. This CDR3 spans 13 amino acids. Trimming stripped 6 bases from V and 8 bases from J, with 14 bases between. The CDR3 nucleotides are TGTGCCAGCAGACCCTTGACGGGGGATGAGCAGTTCTTC. Its protein product is CASRPLTGDEQFF. Full variable domain (rest looked up from reference TRBV28 and TRBJ2-1): DVKVTQSSRYLVKRTGEKVFLECVQDMDHENMFWYRQDPGLGLRLIYFSYDVKMKEKGDIPEGYSVSREKKERFSLILESASTNQTSMYLCASRPLTGDEQFFGPGTRLTVL.

The V gene is TRBV18, the J gene TRBJ1-1; D gene uncertain. Per germline, CDR1 KGHSH and CDR2 LQKENI. V was shortened by 6 bases and J by 4 bases, with 15 bases between the two germline ends. This CDR3 region has 14 residues. The CDR3 is CASSPPGVGTEAFF. CDR3 DNA sequence: TGTGCCAGCTCCCCTCCCGGGGTTGGCACTGAAGCTTTCTTT. Based on the CDR3 plus reference TRBV18 and TRBJ1-1, the full variable domain is NAGVMQNPRHLVRRRGQEARLRCSPMKGHSHVYWYRQLPEEGLKFMVYLQKENIIDESGMPKERFSAEFPKEGPSILRIQQVVRGDSAAYFCASSPPGVGTEAFFGQGTRLTVV.

The chain has TRBV30 and TRBJ2-1, with 8 bases matching TRBD2. The length of the CDR3 is 19 residues. CDR1 is GTSNPN, CDR2 SVGIG, per germline (reference sequence). With 3 bases clipped from V and 0 bases from J, the junction kept 16 bases outside the gene matches. CDR3 bases: TGTGCCTGGAGAGAGGTGCTAGCGGGCCAAGCGCGCTCCTACAATGAGCAGTTCTTC. This encodes CAWREVLAGQARSYNEQFF.

This clone was counted once. The chain combines TRBV6-6 with TRBJ2-3; TRBD2 matches at 8 bases. V trimming: 4 bases; J trimming: 5 bases; junction bases outside the gene matches: 5. The CDR3 runs to 14 residues. Per germline, CDR1 MNHNY and CDR2 SVGAGI (reference sequence). CDR3 region: CASSSAGVEDTQYF. In DNA form, the CDR3 reads TGTGCCAGCAGTTCAGCGGGGGTAGAAGATACGCAGTATTTT.

V and J are TRBV6-1 and TRBJ2-7; tentatively, D is TRBD2 (6 bases). V lost 2 bases and J lost 5, with 19 bases in between. The CDR3 loop spans 16 amino acids. Germline CDR1 and CDR2: MNHNS and SASEGT. Written as DNA, the CDR3 is TGTGCCAGCAGTGAAATGATCTTGCGGGACGGCCACGAGCAGTACTTC. Its protein product is CASSEMILRDGHEQYF.

The rearrangement uses TRBV4-1 and TRBJ2-1; 9 bases line up with TRBD1. There are 17 residues in the CDR3. Germline V gene data show CDR1 as MGHRA and CDR2 as YSYEKL. V gave up 5 bases and J gave up 5 bases; unmatched junction bases: 13. CDR3 DNA sequence: TGCGCCAGCAGCTCATCCCCTTGGACAGGGGTCAACAATGAGCAGTTCTTC. It translates to CASSSSPWTGVNNEQFF.

J is TRBJ1-2 and V is TRBV5-1; D is uncertain. There are 13 residues in the CDR3. Trimming cost V 0 bases and J 5 bases, with 8 bases left between them. Germline V gene data show CDR1 as SGHRS and CDR2 as YFSETQ. As DNA, the CDR3 is TGCGCCAGCAGCTTGGATCAGAAATATGGCTACACCTTC. Translated: CASSLDQKYGYTF. The whole variable domain, remainder taken from reference TRBV5-1 and TRBJ1-2, is KAGVTQTPRYLIKTRGQQVTLSCSPISGHRSVSWYQQTPGQGLQFLFEYFSETQRNKGNFPGRFSGRQFSNSRSEMNVSTLELGDSALYLCASSLDQKYGYTFGSGTRLTVV.

The CDR3 loop is CASSQGREPEQNTEAFF. The CDR3 region has the DNA TGCGCCAGCAGCCAAGGACGGGAGCCCGAGCAGAACACTGAAGCTTTCTTT. The chain has TRBV4-1 and TRBJ1-1; D is unresolved. The germline V gene encodes CDR1 MGHRA and CDR2 YSYEKL. CDR3 length: 17 residues. V gave up 1 base and J gave up 1 base, with 16 bases separating them.

This sequence joins TRBV11-2 and TRBJ2-1, with D unclear. V was trimmed by 6 bases and J by 0 bases, leaving 18 bases between them. CDR3 length: 17 amino acids. Germline V lookup: CDR1 SGHAT, CDR2 FQNNGV. The CDR3 DNA reads as TGTGCCAGCAGTTCAGTGGGCTCCCGCAGCTCCTACAATGAGCAGTTCTTC. Protein: CASSSVGSRSSYNEQFF.

The chain couples TRBV6-6 to TRBJ1-5; perhaps TRBD1 as D (6 bases). Trimming stripped 6 bases from V and 5 bases from J, with 17 bases between. Germline V gene lookup returns CDR1 MNHNY and CDR2 SVGAGI (reference sequence). This CDR3 contains 15 residues. CDR3 nucleotide sequence: TGTGCCAGCAGGACTTCTGGACAGCCTGATCAGCCCCAGCATTTT. It yields the protein CASRTSGQPDQPQHF.

V is TRBV2 and J is TRBJ1-4; D is perhaps TRBD1 (6 bases). Germline loops: CDR1 SNHLY, CDR2 FYNNEI. The germline V and J ends were trimmed by 4 bases and 2 bases, with 11 bases remaining between them. This CDR3 contains 15 residues. CDR3 residues: CASSGEGGTNEKLFF. The CDR3 coding sequence is TGTGCCAGCAGTGGGGAGGGGGGGACTAATGAAAAACTGTTTTTT.

The gene calls are TRBV6-1 and TRBJ1-1; D is perhaps TRBD1 (5 bases). Germline V gene sequence: CDR1 MNHNS, CDR2 SASEGT. The CDR3 is made up of 12 amino acids. The germline V and J ends were trimmed by 2 bases and 10 bases, with 11 bases remaining between them. The CDR3 DNA reads TGTGCCAGCAGTGAAATGGAGCAGGGAGCTTTCTTT. Residues: CASSEMEQGAFF.

The chain links TRBV28 to TRBJ1-2; D is possibly TRBD1 (5 bases). This CDR3 spans 15 amino acids. Germline V gene sequence: CDR1 MDHEN, CDR2 SYDVKM. V was cut by 3 bases and J by 5 bases, with 16 bases left in between. Written as DNA, the CDR3 is TGTGCCAGCAGTTTTGGGGCCGGGTTTAGGTATGGCTACACCTTC. Translation: CASSFGAGFRYGYTF.

The chain is built from TRBV28 and TRBJ2-2; TRBD2 agrees at 9 bases. CDR3 length equals 13 residues. Germline trimming cut 11 bases from V and 7 bases from J; bases unmatched to any gene: 8. Germline CDR1 is MDHEN and CDR2 is SYDVKM. Here the CDR3 reads CACTGGRDGELFF. The CDR3 DNA sequence: TGTGCCTGTACCGGCGGGAGGGACGGGGAGCTGTTTTTT.

This clone came up a few times. The chain has TRBV27 and TRBJ1-2; 9 bases agree with TRBD1. Germline V gene lookup returns CDR1 MNHEY and CDR2 SMNVEV (reference sequence). The V gene end was trimmed by 5 bases and the J gene end by 14 bases; junction bases not matched to a gene: 9. The CDR3 has 12 residues. The DNA for the CDR3 is TGTGCCAGCAGTCCGCTACAGGGGGCCTTTACCTTC. Its translation: CASSPLQGAFTF.

The chain combines TRBV11-2 with TRBJ2-7, with TRBD1 identical over 8 bases. Germline loops: CDR1 SGHAT, CDR2 FQNNGV. The CDR3 is 12 amino acids. After removal of 4 bases from V and 11 bases from J, the junction contained 7 bases not matched to a gene. CDR3 sequence (DNA): TGTGCCAGCAGCTCAAGGGACAGGTTGGAGTACTTC. Amino acid sequence: CASSSRDRLEYF.

J is TRBJ2-1 and V is TRBV18; possible D gene TRBD1, 6 bases. Germline V lookup: CDR1 KGHSH, CDR2 LQKENI. V gave up 6 bases and J gave up 0 bases, with 12 bases separating them. This CDR3 has 15 residues. CDR3 in amino acids: CASSYTGSSYNEQFF. The CDR3 bases are TGTGCCAGCTCGTATACAGGGAGCTCCTACAATGAGCAGTTCTTC.

The rearrangement links TRBV12-5 to TRBJ1-1, with D maybe TRBD1 (5 bases). V shed 6 bases and J shed 0 bases, with 8 bases lying between them. The CDR3 is 13 amino acids. Germline-derived CDR1 and CDR2 are LGHNT and FRNRAP. This CDR3 reads CASGTTVNTEAFF. CDR3 DNA: TGTGCTAGTGGCACGACAGTGAACACTGAAGCTTTCTTT.

This chain connects TRBV5-8 to TRBJ1-5, with D maybe TRBD1 (5 bases). CDR3 size: 13 residues. Germline CDR1 reads SGHTS; CDR2 reads YDEGEE. Trimming took off 0 bases at V and 7 bases at J, with 8 bases between the two ends. CDR3 sequence (DNA): TGTGCCAGCAGCTTGGAGGGGCTACAGCCCCAGCATTTT. Protein: CASSLEGLQPQHF.

This chain joins TRBV11-2 and TRBJ2-3; TRBD2 might be the D (6 bases). This CDR3 is 14 amino acids long. Germline-derived CDR1 and CDR2 are SGHAT and FQNNGV. Trimming removed 4 bases from V and 4 bases from J, with 12 bases in between. CDR3 DNA: TGTGCCAGCAGCTCCATTAGCGGAGCAGATACGCAGTATTTT. Translation gives CASSSISGADTQYF.